The 30 T cell receptor beta chains in this list originate from one sample, sequenced in a study of blood T cell repertoires in COVID-19. Sequenced by immunoSEQ multiplex PCR; TCRdb stores in-frame clones only, minus some. The repertoire consists of approximately 99,000 clones, with around 64% occurring once and the leading ten covering 1.8%. Sequencing was performed on peripheral blood. The receptors stem from a woman aged 35 to 49 with acute or convalescent COVID-19.

The chain joins TRBV28 to TRBJ1-4; 7 positions agree with TRBD1. The CDR3 totals 16 residues. V shed 4 bases, J shed 2 bases, and the junction held 7 bases outside the gene matches. Germline CDR1 is MDHEN and CDR2 is SYDVKM. Here the CDR3 DNA reads TGTGCCAGCAGTTCTACAGGGGCTGGCACTAATGAAAAACTGTTTTTT. The encoded protein is CASSSTGAGTNEKLFF.

The V and J genes are TRBV28 and TRBJ2-7; 9 bases align to TRBD1. Per the germline V gene, CDR1 is MDHEN and CDR2 is SYDVKM. V was pared by 4 bases and J by 5 bases, with 18 bases of the junction left unmatched. CDR3 length equals 18 residues. The CDR3 nucleotides are TGTGCCAGCAGTTCCTCCCCTGGGTTGGGGACAGGGCTGAACGAGCAGTACTTC. Translated, it gives CASSSSPGLGTGLNEQYF.

The chain is built from TRBV6-5 and TRBJ1-2; maybe TRBD1 (6 bases). V gave up 2 bases and J gave up 5 bases, with 18 bases separating them. Germline V lookup: CDR1 MNHEY, CDR2 SVGAGI. This CDR3 has 16 amino acids. CDR3 amino acids: CASSYAEWGPLYGYTF. CDR3 in DNA: TGTGCCAGCAGTTACGCGGAATGGGGGCCCCTTTATGGCTACACCTTC.

This chain connects TRBV6-5 to TRBJ2-1; 10 bases align to TRBD2. CDR3 length: 15 residues. V was pared by 7 bases and J by 2 bases, with 5 bases of the junction left unmatched. Germline V gene lookup returns CDR1 MNHEY and CDR2 SVGAGI. CDR3 DNA sequence: TGTGCCAGCATCATGCTAGCGGGGGCCTACAATGAGCAGTTCTTC. Its translation is CASIMLAGAYNEQFF.

The chain combines TRBV28 with TRBJ2-7; D is uncertain. Germline-derived CDR1 and CDR2 are MDHEN and SYDVKM. This CDR3 is 14 amino acids long. V was cut by 4 bases and J by 0 bases, with 10 bases left in between. CDR3 protein: CASSSYSSSYEQYF. In DNA form, the CDR3 reads TGTGCCAGCAGTTCTTACAGTAGCTCCTACGAGCAGTACTTC. Combining the CDR3 with reference TRBV28 and TRBJ2-7 gives the whole variable domain DVKVTQSSRYLVKRTGEKVFLECVQDMDHENMFWYRQDPGLGLRLIYFSYDVKMKEKGDIPEGYSVSREKKERFSLILESASTNQTSMYLCASSSYSSSYEQYFGPGTRLTVT.

The gene calls are TRBV5-4 and TRBJ2-7, with D possibly matching TRBD1 (6 bases). Trimming stripped 0 bases from V and 6 bases from J, with 10 bases between. Germline V gene data show CDR1 as SGHNT and CDR2 as YYREEE (reference sequence). This CDR3 is built from 13 residues. CDR3 nucleotides: TGTGCCAGCAGCTTGGGACAGGTTAGCGAGCAGTACTTC. Its translation is CASSLGQVSEQYF.

This sequence joins TRBV19 and TRBJ2-2; TRBD2 matches at 12 bases. V lost 2 bases, J lost 5 bases, and 3 bases stayed unmatched. CDR3 length: 16 amino acids. Germline loops: CDR1 LNHDA, CDR2 SQIVND (reference sequence). The CDR3 here is CASSIRLAGATGELFF. In DNA form, the CDR3 reads TGTGCCAGTAGTATAAGACTAGCGGGGGCGACCGGGGAGCTGTTTTTT.

The rearrangement links TRBV5-4 to TRBJ1-1, with 7 positions matching TRBD1. Looked up from germline, CDR1 is SGHNT and CDR2 is YYREEE (reference sequence). V gave up 5 bases and J gave up 0 bases; unmatched junction bases: 7. The CDR3 is 15 residues long. This CDR3 reads CASRAGTALNTEAFF. The CDR3 coding sequence is TGTGCCAGCAGGGCCGGGACAGCTTTGAACACTGAAGCTTTCTTT.

This clone occurred a few times. The chain links TRBV5-6 to TRBJ1-1; TRBD1 aligns across 7 bases. Trimming cost V 1 base and J 5 bases; bases outside gene matches: 5. Per germline, CDR1 SGHDT and CDR2 YYEEEE. The CDR3 sequence is 14 residues long. The CDR3 here is CASSLKGARTEAFF. DNA of the CDR3: TGTGCCAGCAGCTTGAAGGGGGCACGGACTGAAGCTTTCTTT.

This clone was counted between two and nine times. The rearrangement uses TRBV7-7 and TRBJ2-5, with 9 bases identical to TRBD1. The CDR3 length is 14 residues. Germline loops: CDR1 SSHAT, CDR2 FNYEAQ (reference sequence). Trimming removed 2 bases from V and 5 bases from J; junction bases left unmatched: 3. The DNA for the CDR3 is TGTGCCAGCAGCTTACGTGGACAGGGGGAGACCCAGTACTTC. Its protein product is CASSLRGQGETQYF.

The CDR3 protein is CASSSGTGAQPQHF. The CDR3 DNA is TGTGCCAGCAGTTCGGGGACAGGGGCTCAGCCCCAGCATTTT. This chain joins TRBV28 and TRBJ1-5; 10 nucleotides line up with TRBD1. The length of the CDR3 is 14 residues. CDR1 and CDR2 (germline): MDHEN, SYDVKM. The V and J ends lost 4 bases and 6 bases, in that order; junction bases with no gene match: 3.

The chain employs TRBV7-9 and TRBJ2-3; 8 bases agree with TRBD2. Germline V CDR1 and CDR2: SEHNR, FQNEAQ (reference sequence). This CDR3 is 14 amino acids long. With 11 bases clipped from V and 1 base from J, the junction kept 8 bases outside the gene matches. The CDR3 bases are TGTGCCTCGGGGGTTAGCGGGGGCACAGATACGCAGTATTTT. Residues: CASGVSGGTDTQYF.

This clone showed up just once. This chain links TRBV27 with TRBJ2-7; 7 bases map to TRBD1. Germline-derived CDR1 and CDR2 are MNHEY and SMNVEV (reference sequence). The junction had 4 bases not matched to a gene; V was cut back by 2 bases and J by 0 bases. The CDR3 loop spans 15 amino acids. CDR3 region: CASSLSRQGSYEQYF. The CDR3 coding sequence is TGTGCCAGCAGTTTAAGTCGACAGGGCTCCTACGAGCAGTACTTC.

The chain couples TRBV11-2 to TRBJ2-6; D is ambiguous. Trimming cost V 3 bases and J 2 bases, with 8 bases left between them. The V gene's germline CDR1 is SGHAT and CDR2 FQNNGV. The CDR3 spans 15 residues. The CDR3 region has the DNA TGTGCCAGCAGCTTTGGGCCGACTGGGGCCAACGTCCTGACTTTC. This translates into CASSFGPTGANVLTF.

In nucleotides, the CDR3 is TGTGCCAGCAGCTTACAGGGGGTGAGAAGGGAGACCCAGTACTTC. This codes for CASSLQGVRRETQYF. The rearrangement links TRBV7-8 to TRBJ2-5; TRBD1 agrees at 7 bases. The germline V gene encodes CDR1 SGHVS and CDR2 FQNEAQ. J was trimmed by 5 bases and V by 2 bases; bases with no gene match: 8. The CDR3 runs to 15 residues.

This clone has at least ten counts. The chain couples TRBV27 to TRBJ1-6; weak D call: TRBD1 (6 bases). In germline, CDR1 is MNHEY, CDR2 SMNVEV (reference sequence). The CDR3 totals 15 residues. V shed 7 bases and J shed 10 bases, with 20 bases lying between them. CDR3 loop: CASTPQQGLRSPLHF. For the CDR3, the DNA is TGTGCCAGCACCCCCCAACAGGGCCTAAGGTCACCCCTCCACTTT.

The chain combines TRBV4-3 with TRBJ1-1; the match to TRBD1 covers 9 bases. Losses at the gene ends were 2 bases for V and 11 bases for J; bases not matched to a gene: 6. CDR1 and CDR2 from the germline V gene are LGHNA and YSLEER. CDR3 length equals 13 residues. The CDR3 region is CASSQLSDRGAFF. The CDR3 DNA follows: TGCGCCAGCAGCCAACTCTCCGACAGGGGGGCTTTCTTT.

The genes are TRBV10-3 and TRBJ2-1, with D possibly matching TRBD2 (6 bases). CDR3 length: 12 residues. CDR1 ENHRY and CDR2 SYGVKD come from the germline V gene. Between the trimmed V and J ends, which lost 2 bases and 9 bases, there was a span of 8 bases. In DNA, the CDR3 is TGTGCCATCAGTGAGCGGGGGACTGAGCAGTTCTTC. Translated, it gives CAISERGTEQFF.

The rearrangement joins TRBV2 to TRBJ2-1, with 7 bases that match TRBD1. Germline trimming cut 6 bases from V and 0 bases from J; bases unmatched to any gene: 8. Germline CDR1 SNHLY, CDR2 FYNNEI. The CDR3 extends over 16 amino acids. Written as DNA, the CDR3 is TGTGCCAGCAGCCACGACAGGGTTAGCTCCTACAATGAGCAGTTCTTC. Its translation: CASSHDRVSSYNEQFF.

The CDR3 DNA reads TGTGCCAGCAGCGTAGCTCGGGATAATTCACCCCTCCACTTT. Translation gives CASSVARDNSPLHF. The chain couples TRBV9 to TRBJ1-6, with D uncertain. Trimming removed 0 bases from V and 5 bases from J, with 6 bases in between. The CDR3 length is 14 residues. Germline V gene lookup returns CDR1 SGDLS and CDR2 YYNGEE.

This chain connects TRBV28 to TRBJ1-4; a weak D match, TRBD1 (5 bases). CDR1 and CDR2 (germline): MDHEN, SYDVKM. The CDR3 consists of 15 residues. With 1 base removed from V and 7 bases from J, the gap between germline ends came to 13 bases. The CDR3 reads CASSLLTDGREKLFF. The CDR3 DNA reads as TGTGCCAGCAGTTTATTGACAGACGGGCGTGAAAAACTGTTTTTT.

This clone was found once. V usage is TRBV11-3 and J usage is TRBJ2-3; 9 bases fit TRBD2. This CDR3 has 15 amino acids. The germline CDR1 and CDR2 sequences are SGHNT and YENEEA. The V and J ends lost 5 bases and 1 base, in that order; junction bases with no gene match: 4. Written as DNA, the CDR3 is TGTGCCAGCAGCGTCAGCGGGGGGCGCACAGATACGCAGTATTTT. Its translation is CASSVSGGRTDTQYF. Supplemented by reference TRBV11-3 and TRBJ2-3, the full variable domain reads EAGVVQSPRYKIIEKKQPVAFWCNPISGHNTLYWYLQNLGQGPELLIRYENEEAVDDSQLPKDRFSAERLKGVDSTLKIQPAELGDSAVYLCASSVSGGRTDTQYFGPGTRLTVL.

This clone was seen at least ten times. This chain links TRBV6-5 with TRBJ1-2; 10 positions agree with TRBD1. V shed 3 bases, J shed 10 bases, and the junction held 5 bases outside the gene matches. Germline CDR1 MNHEY, CDR2 SVGAGI. The CDR3 has 13 residues. The CDR3 nucleotides are TGTGCCAGCAGTTATGGACAGGGGGTCTCCTACACCTTC. It codes for CASSYGQGVSYTF.

About this clone: The identical CDR3 is also encoded by other nucleotide sequences in the sample. This chain connects TRBV7-9 to TRBJ1-3; no clear D gene. Germline CDR1 and CDR2: SEHNR and FQNEAQ (reference sequence). The CDR3 has 14 amino acids. Trimming cost V 1 base and J 2 bases, with 6 bases left between them. CDR3 amino acids: CASSLGQTGNTIYF. The CDR3 coding sequence is TGTGCCAGCAGCTTAGGGCAGACTGGAAACACCATATATTTT. The entire variable domain, with the rest obtained from reference TRBV7-9 and TRBJ1-3, is as follows: DTGVSQNPRHKITKRGQNVTFRCDPISEHNRLYWYRQTLGQGPEFLTYFQNEAQLEKSRLLSDRFSAERPKGSFSTLEIQRTEQGDSAMYLCASSLGQTGNTIYFGEGSWLTVV.

The chain links TRBV7-2 to TRBJ2-5; 12 bases are shared with TRBD2. Per germline, CDR1 SGHTA and CDR2 FQGNSA. The length of the CDR3 is 14 residues. After removal of 5 bases from V and 5 bases from J, the junction contained 3 bases not matched to a gene. As DNA, the CDR3 is TGTGCCAGCAGCCCTGGACTAGCGGGGGAGACCCAGTACTTC. Translating gives CASSPGLAGETQYF.

This sequence joins TRBV11-2 and TRBJ2-2; D not certain. The CDR3 runs to 15 residues. CDR1 and CDR2 from the germline V gene are SGHAT and FQNNGV. Deletions cut 1 base from V and 3 bases from J, with 9 bases between. The CDR3 nucleotides read TGTGCCAGCAGCTTAGGCGGCTCCTACACCGGGGAGCTGTTTTTT. As protein: CASSLGGSYTGELFF.

This chain uses TRBV29-1 with TRBJ1-5; 9 bases fit TRBD1. Germline CDR1 and CDR2: SQVTM and ANQGSEA. The CDR3 is 13 amino acids. Trimming cost V 5 bases and J 6 bases; bases outside gene matches: 5. The CDR3 DNA sequence: TGCAGCGTTCAGACAGGGGGAGGTCAGCCCCAGCATTTT. This sequence encodes CSVQTGGGQPQHF. The full variable domain, with the rest looked up from reference TRBV29-1 and TRBJ1-5, is SAVISQKPSRDICQRGTSLTIQCQVDSQVTMMFWYRQQPGQSLTLIATANQGSEATYESGFVIDKFPISRPNLTFSTLTVSNMSPEDSSIYLCSVQTGGGQPQHFGDGTRLSIL.

The chain employs TRBV27 and TRBJ2-5; a possible D gene is TRBD1 (5 bases). The CDR3 extends over 16 amino acids. Germline V gene lookup returns CDR1 MNHEY and CDR2 SMNVEV (reference sequence). V dropped 5 bases and J dropped 4 bases, with 20 bases sitting between them. CDR3 loop: CASSPQDPGLPETQYF. The DNA for the CDR3 is TGTGCCAGCAGTCCTCAGGACCCAGGGCTCCCAGAGACCCAGTACTTC.

The chain uses TRBV21-1 and TRBJ2-3; the D call TRBD1 from the table was never checked on the DNA. TRBV21-1 is termed a pseudogene. CDR3 size: 16 residues. CDR3: CASTSNADRGISTQYF. CDR3 bases: TGTGCCAGCACCTCCAACGCGGACAGGGGGATCAGTACGCAGTATTTT.

The CDR3 region is CASSQGANRGTYGYTF. CDR3 bases: TGTGCCAGCAGCCAAGGGGCCAACAGGGGGACCTATGGCTACACCTTC. This chain connects TRBV3-1 (or the pseudogene TRBV3-2) to TRBJ1-2, with TRBD1 matching over 8 bases. Per the germline V gene, CDR1 is LGHDT and CDR2 is YNNKEL (reference sequence). Germline trimming cut 1 base from V and 4 bases from J; bases unmatched to any gene: 8. CDR3 length equals 16 residues.